This T cell receptor (beta chain) was sequenced in a study of technical replicates of blood from a few donors. Germline values: CDR1 MGHRA, CDR2 YSYEKL. The CDR3 consists of 16 residues. The ends were cut back, 6 bases at V and 0 bases at J, with 15 bases in the middle. Measured with immunoSEQ multiplex PCR; TCRdb has only the in-frame clones, and not every one. This sample has 84,000 or so clones, with roughly 94% found just once. The chain couples TRBV4-1 to TRBJ1-5, with TRBD1 as a possible D gene (6 bases). The clonotype originates from a human donor in good health. The sequenced material came from T cells isolated from PBMCs. Here the CDR3 DNA reads TGCGCCAGCAGTACACAGGGCTTCGGTAGCAATCAGCCCCAGCATTTT. This translates into CASSTQGFGSNQPQHF.